Included here is one T cell receptor beta chain sequence, with context. This sample is drawn from a study of graft-versus-host responses after intestinal transplantation. Across the whole study: As for transplant type, recipients had multivisceral, liver-intestinal, or isolated intestinal grafts.

Generated by immunoSEQ multiplex PCR, the TCRdb table keeps only in-frame clones and is missing some. The data hold 15,000 to 19,000 clones, with 33% observed a single time. The length of the CDR3 is 14 residues. Losses at the gene ends were 5 bases for V and 5 bases for J; bases not matched to a gene: 8. CDR1 SGHRS and CDR2 YFSETQ come from the germline V gene. The sequences come from alloreactive CD4+ T cells from a mixed lymphocyte reaction culture, collected before intestinal transplant. Sample subset: CFSE-low proliferating T cells sorted from roughly six-day pre-transplant mixed lymphocyte reaction (GvH or HvG direction). The chain is built from TRBV5-1 and TRBJ2-3, with 7 positions matching TRBD2. The receptor's source is a human patient who received an intestinal transplant. The CDR3 bases are TGCGCCAGCAGGGGGAGGGCCCTAGTAGATACGCAGTATTTT. It yields the protein CASRGRALVDTQYF. Full variable domain (remainder filled in from reference TRBV5-1 and TRBJ2-3): KAGVTQTPRYLIKTRGQQVTLSCSPISGHRSVSWYQQTPGQGLQFLFEYFSETQRNKGNFPGRFSGRQFSNSRSEMNVSTLELGDSALYLCASRGRALVDTQYFGPGTRLTVL.